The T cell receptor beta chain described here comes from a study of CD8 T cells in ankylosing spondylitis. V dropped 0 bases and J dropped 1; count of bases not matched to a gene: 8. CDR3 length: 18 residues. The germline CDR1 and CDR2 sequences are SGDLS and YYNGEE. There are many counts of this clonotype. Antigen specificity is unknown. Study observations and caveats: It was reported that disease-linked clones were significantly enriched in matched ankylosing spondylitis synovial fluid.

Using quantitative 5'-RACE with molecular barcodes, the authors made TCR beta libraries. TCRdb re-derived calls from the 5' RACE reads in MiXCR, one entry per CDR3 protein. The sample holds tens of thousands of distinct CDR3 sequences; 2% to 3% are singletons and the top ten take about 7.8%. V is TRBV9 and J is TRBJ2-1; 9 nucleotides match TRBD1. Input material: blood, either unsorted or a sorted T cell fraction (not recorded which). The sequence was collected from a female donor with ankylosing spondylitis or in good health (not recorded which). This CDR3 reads CASSVVGSGTGSYNEQFF. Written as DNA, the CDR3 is TGTGCCAGCAGCGTAGTGGGGTCGGGGACAGGGTCCTACAATGAGCAGTTCTTC.